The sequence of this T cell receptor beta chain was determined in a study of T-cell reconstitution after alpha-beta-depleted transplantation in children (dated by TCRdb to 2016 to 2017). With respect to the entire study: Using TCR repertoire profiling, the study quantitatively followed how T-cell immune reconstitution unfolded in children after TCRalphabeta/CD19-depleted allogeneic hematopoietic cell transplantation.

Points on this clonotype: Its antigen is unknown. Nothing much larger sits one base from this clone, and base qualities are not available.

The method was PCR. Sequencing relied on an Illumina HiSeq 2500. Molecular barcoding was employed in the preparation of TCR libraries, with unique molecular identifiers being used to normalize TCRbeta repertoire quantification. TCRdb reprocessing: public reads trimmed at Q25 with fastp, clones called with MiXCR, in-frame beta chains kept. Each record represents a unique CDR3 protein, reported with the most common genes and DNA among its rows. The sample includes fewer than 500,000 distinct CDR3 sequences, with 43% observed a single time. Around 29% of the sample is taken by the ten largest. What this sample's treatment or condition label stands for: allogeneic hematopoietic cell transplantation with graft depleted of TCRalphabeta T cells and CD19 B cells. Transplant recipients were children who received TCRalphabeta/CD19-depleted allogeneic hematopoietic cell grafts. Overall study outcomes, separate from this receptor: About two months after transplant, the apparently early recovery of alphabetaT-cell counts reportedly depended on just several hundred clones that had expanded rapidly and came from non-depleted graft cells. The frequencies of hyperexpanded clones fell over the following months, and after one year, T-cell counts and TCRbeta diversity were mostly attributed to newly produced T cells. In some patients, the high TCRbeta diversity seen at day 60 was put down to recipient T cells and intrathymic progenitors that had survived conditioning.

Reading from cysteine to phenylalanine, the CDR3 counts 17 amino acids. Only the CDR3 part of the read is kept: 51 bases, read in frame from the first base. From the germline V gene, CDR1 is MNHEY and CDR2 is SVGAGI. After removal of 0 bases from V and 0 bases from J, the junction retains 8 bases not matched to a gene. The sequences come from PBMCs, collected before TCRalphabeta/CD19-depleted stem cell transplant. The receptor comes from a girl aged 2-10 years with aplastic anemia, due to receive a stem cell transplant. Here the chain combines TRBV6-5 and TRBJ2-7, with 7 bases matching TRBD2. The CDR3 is CASSYSRLADSSYEQYF. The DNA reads TGTGCCAGCAGTTACTCGAGGCTAGCGGATAGCTCCTACGAGCAGTACTTC.